These T cell receptor beta chains were read from a single sample in a study of regulatory T cells in long-lasting Graves disease. TCRdb used MiXCR to reprocess the multiplex PCR reads, holding one entry per CDR3 protein. The sample lists about 300,000 distinct CDR3 sequences, approximately 20% occurring once. Sequences were derived from peripheral blood mononuclear cells (PBMCs), sampled at new diagnosis, from a patient treated with antithyroid drugs. These receptors originate from a female donor with Graves disease. The conserved cysteine and the conserved F or W are not part of the CDR3 here. Fields, in order: J gene, V gene, CDR3 protein.

>TRBJ2-3|TRBV20-1
SATAGATYTQY
>TRBJ1-1|TRBV7-8
ASSSFLVGNTEAF
>TRBJ1-4|TRBV6-9
ASSYDGARSEKLF
>TRBJ1-6|TRBV20-1
SGREGNSPLH
>TRBJ1-1|TRBV11-2
ASSTAGEVAEAF
>TRBJ1-4|TRBV2
ASYPGTGGEKLF
>TRBJ2-5|TRBV7-9
ASSPQKGLGETQY
>TRBJ2-3|TRBV28
ASRRTSGRADTQY
>TRBJ1-6|TRBV9
ASSVGRGNSPLH
>TRBJ1-5|TRBV27
AGSLYRTDNQPQH